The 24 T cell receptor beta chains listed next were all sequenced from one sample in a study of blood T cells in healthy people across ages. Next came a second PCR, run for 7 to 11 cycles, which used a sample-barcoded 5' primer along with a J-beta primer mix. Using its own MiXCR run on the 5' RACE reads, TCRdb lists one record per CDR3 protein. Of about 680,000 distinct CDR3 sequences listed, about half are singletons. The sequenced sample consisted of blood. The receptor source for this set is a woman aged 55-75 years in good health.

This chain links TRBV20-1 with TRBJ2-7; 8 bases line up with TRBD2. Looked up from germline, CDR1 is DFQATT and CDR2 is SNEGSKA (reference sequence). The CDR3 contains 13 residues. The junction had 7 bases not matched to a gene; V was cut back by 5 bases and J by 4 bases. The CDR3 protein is CSAGSGSGYEQYF. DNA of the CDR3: TGCAGTGCTGGCAGCGGGAGCGGTTACGAGCAGTACTTC.

CDR3 protein: CASSLYRIWGHEQFF. For the CDR3, the DNA is TGTGCCAGCAGTCTCTACAGGATATGGGGTCATGAGCAGTTCTTC. The V call is TRBV27, the J call TRBJ2-1; the D gene is possibly TRBD1 (5 bases). Trimming pared 5 bases from V and 8 bases from J, leaving 19 bases between. Germline V gene sequence: CDR1 MNHEY, CDR2 SMNVEV (reference sequence). The CDR3 is 15 residues long.

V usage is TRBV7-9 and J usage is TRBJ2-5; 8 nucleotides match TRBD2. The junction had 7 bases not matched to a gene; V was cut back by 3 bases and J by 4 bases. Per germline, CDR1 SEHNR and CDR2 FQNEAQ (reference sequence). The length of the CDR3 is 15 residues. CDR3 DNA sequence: TGTGCCAGCAGCTTTAGCGGGACGAGTGGAGAGACCCAGTACTTC. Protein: CASSFSGTSGETQYF.

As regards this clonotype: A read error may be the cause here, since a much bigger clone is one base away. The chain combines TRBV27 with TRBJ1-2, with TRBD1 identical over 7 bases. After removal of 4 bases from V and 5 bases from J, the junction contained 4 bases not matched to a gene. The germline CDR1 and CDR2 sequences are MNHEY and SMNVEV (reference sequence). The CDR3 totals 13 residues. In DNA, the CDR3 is TGTGCCAGCAGTTGGACAGGCGGATATGGCTACACCTTC. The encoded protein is CASSWTGGYGYTF.

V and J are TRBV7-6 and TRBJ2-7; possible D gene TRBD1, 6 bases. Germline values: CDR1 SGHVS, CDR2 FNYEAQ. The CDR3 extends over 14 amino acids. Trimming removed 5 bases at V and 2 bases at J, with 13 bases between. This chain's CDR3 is CASSTNEGAYEQYF. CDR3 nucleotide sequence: TGTGCCAGCAGCACAAATGAGGGGGCCTACGAGCAGTACTTC.

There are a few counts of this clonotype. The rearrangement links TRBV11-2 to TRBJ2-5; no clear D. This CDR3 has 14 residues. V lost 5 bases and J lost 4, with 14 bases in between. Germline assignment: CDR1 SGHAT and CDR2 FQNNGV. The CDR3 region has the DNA TGTGCCAGCAGCCCGGGCACCATGATAGAGACCCAGTACTTC. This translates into CASSPGTMIETQYF.

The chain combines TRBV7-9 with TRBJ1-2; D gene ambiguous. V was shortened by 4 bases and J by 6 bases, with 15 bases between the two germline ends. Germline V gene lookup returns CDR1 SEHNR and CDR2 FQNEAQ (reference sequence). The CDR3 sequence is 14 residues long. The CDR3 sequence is CASSSGTESDGYTF. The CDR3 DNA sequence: TGTGCCAGCAGCTCGGGAACCGAGAGCGATGGCTACACCTTC.

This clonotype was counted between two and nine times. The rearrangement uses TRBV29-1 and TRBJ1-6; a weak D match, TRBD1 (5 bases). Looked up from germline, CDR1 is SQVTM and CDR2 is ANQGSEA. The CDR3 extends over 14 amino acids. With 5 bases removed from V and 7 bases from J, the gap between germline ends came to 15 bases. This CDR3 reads CSVWGLAGNSPLHF. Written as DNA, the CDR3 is TGCAGCGTTTGGGGACTGGCTGGAAATTCACCCCTCCACTTT.

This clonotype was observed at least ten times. The CDR3 DNA is TGCAGTGCTAGGACAGGGGGTACAGATACGCAGTATTTT. It specifies CSARTGGTDTQYF. The chain is built from TRBV20-1 and TRBJ2-3; 9 bases line up with TRBD1. Per germline, CDR1 DFQATT and CDR2 SNEGSKA (reference sequence). J gave up 3 bases and V 3 bases, and 1 base lay outside the gene matches. The CDR3 runs 13 residues.

The DNA of the CDR3 is TGTGCCAGCAGTTTGGGCCGTGGGGTGGGTTACGAGCAGTACTTC. This codes for CASSLGRGVGYEQYF. The rearrangement links TRBV27 to TRBJ2-7; D unclear. Trimming left V 3 bases short and J 4 bases short, with 16 bases between. There are 15 residues in the CDR3. Germline V gene data show CDR1 as MNHEY and CDR2 as SMNVEV (reference sequence).

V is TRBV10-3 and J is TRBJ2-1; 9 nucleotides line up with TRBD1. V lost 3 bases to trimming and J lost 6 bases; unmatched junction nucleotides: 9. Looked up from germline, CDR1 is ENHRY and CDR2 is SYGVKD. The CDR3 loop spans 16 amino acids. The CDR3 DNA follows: TGTGCCATCAGTGAACCCTCTGGGACAGGGTCCAATGAGCAGTTCTTC. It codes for CAISEPSGTGSNEQFF.

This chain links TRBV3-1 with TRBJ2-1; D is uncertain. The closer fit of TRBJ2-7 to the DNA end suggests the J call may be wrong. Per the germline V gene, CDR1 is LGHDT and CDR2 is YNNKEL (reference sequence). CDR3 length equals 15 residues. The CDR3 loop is CASSQRARSYNEQYF. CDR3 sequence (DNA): TGTGCCAGCAGCCAAAGAGCGCGTTCCTACAATGAGCAGTACTTC.

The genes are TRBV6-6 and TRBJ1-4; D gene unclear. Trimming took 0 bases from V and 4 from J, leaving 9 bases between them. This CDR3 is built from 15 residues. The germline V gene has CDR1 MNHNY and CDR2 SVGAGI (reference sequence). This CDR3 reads CASSYSASRNEKLFF. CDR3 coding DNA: TGTGCCAGCAGTTACTCGGCCTCGCGTAATGAAAAACTGTTTTTT.

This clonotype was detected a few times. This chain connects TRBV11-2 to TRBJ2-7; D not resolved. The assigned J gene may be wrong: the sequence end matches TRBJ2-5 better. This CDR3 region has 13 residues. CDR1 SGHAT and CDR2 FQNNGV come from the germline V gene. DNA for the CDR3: TGTGCCAGCAGCTTACAGGCTCGGGCGACCCAGTACTTC. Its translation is CASSLQARATQYF.

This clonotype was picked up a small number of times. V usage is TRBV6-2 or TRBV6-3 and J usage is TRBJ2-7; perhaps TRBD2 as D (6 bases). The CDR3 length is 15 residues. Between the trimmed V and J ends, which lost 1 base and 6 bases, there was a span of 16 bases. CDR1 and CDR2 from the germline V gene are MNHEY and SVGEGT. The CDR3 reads CASSYWRGSGFEQYF. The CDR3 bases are TGTGCCAGCAGTTACTGGCGGGGCAGTGGTTTCGAGCAGTACTTC.

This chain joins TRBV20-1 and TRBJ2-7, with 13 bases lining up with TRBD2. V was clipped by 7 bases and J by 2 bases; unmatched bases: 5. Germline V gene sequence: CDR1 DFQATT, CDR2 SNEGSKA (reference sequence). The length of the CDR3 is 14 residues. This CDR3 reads CSVPTSGRTYEQYF. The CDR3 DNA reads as TGCAGTGTTCCGACTAGCGGGAGGACCTACGAGCAGTACTTC.

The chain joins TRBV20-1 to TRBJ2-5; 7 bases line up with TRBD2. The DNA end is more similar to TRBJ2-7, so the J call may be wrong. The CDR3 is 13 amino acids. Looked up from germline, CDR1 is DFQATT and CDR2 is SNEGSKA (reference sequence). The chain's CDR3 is CSATRDYLPEQYF. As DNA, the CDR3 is TGCAGTGCTACCCGGGACTACCTCCCCGAGCAGTACTTC.

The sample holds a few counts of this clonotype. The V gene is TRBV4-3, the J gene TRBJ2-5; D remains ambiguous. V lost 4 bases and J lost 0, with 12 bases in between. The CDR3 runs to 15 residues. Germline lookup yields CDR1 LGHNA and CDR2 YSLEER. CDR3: CASSLTIGDQETQYF. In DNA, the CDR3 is TGCGCCAGCAGCCTCACGATTGGGGACCAAGAGACCCAGTACTTC.

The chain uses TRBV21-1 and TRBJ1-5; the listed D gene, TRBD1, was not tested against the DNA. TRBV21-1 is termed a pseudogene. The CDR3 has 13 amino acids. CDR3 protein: CASSLRAFQPQHF. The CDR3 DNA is TGTGCCAGCAGCCTCCGGGCGTTTCAGCCCCAGCATTTT.

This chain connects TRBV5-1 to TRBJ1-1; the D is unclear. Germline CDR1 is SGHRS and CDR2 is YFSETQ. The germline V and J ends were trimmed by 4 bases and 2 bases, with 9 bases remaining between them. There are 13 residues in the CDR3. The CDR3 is CASSVVVNTEAFF. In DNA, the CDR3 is TGCGCCAGCAGCGTGGTGGTCAACACTGAAGCTTTCTTT.

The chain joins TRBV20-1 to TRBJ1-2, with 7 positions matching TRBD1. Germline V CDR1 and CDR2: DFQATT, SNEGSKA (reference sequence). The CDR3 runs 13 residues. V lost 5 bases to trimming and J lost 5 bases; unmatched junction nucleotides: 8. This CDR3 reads CSAVNRGEYGYTF. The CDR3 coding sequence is TGCAGTGCTGTAAACAGGGGCGAGTATGGCTACACCTTC.

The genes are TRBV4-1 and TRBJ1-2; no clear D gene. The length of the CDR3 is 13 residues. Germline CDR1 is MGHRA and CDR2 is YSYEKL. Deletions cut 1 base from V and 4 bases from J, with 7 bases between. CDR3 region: CASSQVGSYGYTF. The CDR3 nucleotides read TGCGCCAGCAGCCAAGTCGGGTCCTATGGCTACACCTTC.

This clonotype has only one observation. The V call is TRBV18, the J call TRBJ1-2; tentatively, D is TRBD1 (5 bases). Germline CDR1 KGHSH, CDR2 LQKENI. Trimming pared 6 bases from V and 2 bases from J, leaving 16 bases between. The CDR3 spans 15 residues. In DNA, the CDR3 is TGTGCCAGCTCTCACAAGACGACAGAGAACTATGGCTACACCTTC. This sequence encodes CASSHKTTENYGYTF.

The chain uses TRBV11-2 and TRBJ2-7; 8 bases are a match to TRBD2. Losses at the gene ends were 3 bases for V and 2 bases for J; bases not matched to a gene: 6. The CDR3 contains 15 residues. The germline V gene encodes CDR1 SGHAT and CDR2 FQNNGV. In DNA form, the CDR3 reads TGTGCCAGCAGCTTTAGACTAGCGCGTACCTACGAGCAGTACTTC. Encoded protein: CASSFRLARTYEQYF.